This is a list of T cell receptor beta chains from one sample in a study of T cells after yellow fever vaccination. TCRdb processed the 5' RACE reads anew with MiXCR; each CDR3 protein has one entry. Here the sample spans 510,000 or so distinct CDR3 sequences, about 19% being singletons. The sample was PBMCs, taken 15 days after the yellow fever booster vaccination. These receptors came from a man younger than 45 who received the YFV17D yellow fever vaccine. Each CDR3 is given with its conserved first and last residue. The D gene is left open where the match is weak. Clone size is not always given. Where it is, it says once, few, many or a class for expanded clones.

>TRBJ2-5|TRBD2|TRBV5-1|few
TGCGCCAGCAGCTTGCAAGAAGCGGGGCCTAGGGAGACCCAGTACTTC
CASSLQEAGPRETQYF
>TRBJ2-1|-|TRBV5-1|few
TGCGCCAGCAGCCAAAACAGCCTTAGGGTAGGATTTGGTAATGAGCAGTTCTTC
CASSQNSLRVGFGNEQFF
>TRBJ1-2|-|TRBV7-2|many
TGTGCCAGCACCCCCTTCGGGCCGCCCGGCGATGGCTACACCTTC
CASTPFGPPGDGYTF
>TRBJ1-2|-|TRBV2|few
TGTGCCAGCGACTCGGGGCAGGGTGACGGCTACACCTTC
CASDSGQGDGYTF
>TRBJ2-1|TRBD2|TRBV7-2|few
TGTGCCAGCAGCTTAGCGGGAGGGGCGCGGAATGAGCAGTTCTTC
CASSLAGGARNEQFF
>TRBJ1-1|-|TRBV10-2|few
TGCGCCAGCAGTGATCTCGACAGCTTGAACACTGAAGCTTTCTTT
CASSDLDSLNTEAFF
>TRBJ2-3|-|TRBV6-1|-
TGTGCCACCCTCCCCGGTGACAGACCAAGCACAGATACGCAGTATTTT
CATLPGDRPSTDTQYF
>TRBJ1-1|-|TRBV29-1|-
TGCAGCGTTGTAGGGGGAAGGGCGGTCACTGAAGCTTTCTTT
CSVVGGRAVTEAFF
>TRBJ2-5|-|TRBV20-1|few
TGCAGTGCCGGGGAAGGTCTTGAGGGGACCCAGTACTTC
CSAGEGLEGTQYF
>TRBJ2-2|TRBD2|TRBV28|-
TGTGCCAGCAGTTCCTCGGGACTACTCCCCGCCGGGGAGCTGTTTTTT
CASSSSGLLPAGELFF
>TRBJ1-1|-|TRBV16|-
TGTGCCAGCAGTCCGGGCGCGCTTCCTGCCGAGGGTTTCTTT
CASSPGALPAEGFF
>TRBJ2-5|-|TRBV28|few
TGTGCCAGCACCCCTTTGGGGTCCCAAGAGACCCAGTACTTC
CASTPLGSQETQYF
>TRBJ2-1|TRBD1|TRBV9|-
TGTGCCAGCAAAGGGACAGCCAACAATGAGCAGTTCTTC
CASKGTANNEQFF
>TRBJ1-1|-|TRBV12-3/TRBV12-4|-
TGTGCCAGCAGTGCCACGTTAGGGAGAGAAGCTTTCTTT
CASSATLGREAFF
>TRBJ2-7|-|TRBV28|few
TGTGCCAGCCTAGGTGTCAACTACGAGCAGTACTTC
CASLGVNYEQYF
>TRBJ1-5|-|TRBV28|few
TGTGCCAGCACCAGTTCAAATCAGCCCCAGCATTTT
CASTSSNQPQHF
>TRBJ1-2|-|TRBV7-2|-
TGTGCCAGCAGCTTAGGGCCCACTTCTGGCTACACCTTC
CASSLGPTSGYTF
>TRBJ2-3|-|TRBV6-5|few
TGTGCCAGCAGTTACATAGGTAGCACAGATACGCAGTATTTT
CASSYIGSTDTQYF
>TRBJ2-3|-|TRBV27|few
TGTGCCAGCGGTACGATACGGGTAGATACGCAGTATTTT
CASGTIRVDTQYF
>TRBJ1-2|-|TRBV7-2|few
TGTGCCAGCAACTCTGCGTCCTATGGCTACACCTTC
CASNSASYGYTF
>TRBJ2-3|TRBD2|TRBV10-3|-
TGTGCCATCAGTGAATCGGGCGGGAGTTTAAGAACAGATACGCAGTATTTT
CAISESGGSLRTDTQYF
>TRBJ2-3|-|TRBV7-9|few
TGTGCCAGCAGCTTAGTGGGCGGTTCAAGCACAGATACGCAGTATTTT
CASSLVGGSSTDTQYF
>TRBJ2-5|-|TRBV20-1|-
TGCAGTGCTCCTAGCAGATTCCAAGAGACCCAGTACTTC
CSAPSRFQETQYF
>TRBJ1-2|TRBD1|TRBV6-1|-
TGTGCCAGCAGCCCAGTTTCGGGACAGTTTGGCTACACCTTC
CASSPVSGQFGYTF
>TRBJ2-1|-|TRBV7-2|-
TGTGCCAGCAGCTTAACGAACCCCCCCTACAATGAGCAGTTCTTC
CASSLTNPPYNEQFF
>TRBJ2-6|-|TRBV27|few
TGTGCCAGCAGTCCCCAGGGTGGGGCCAACGTCCTGACTTTC
CASSPQGGANVLTF
>TRBJ2-1|TRBD1|TRBV19|few
TGTGCCAGTAGGGGGGACAGGGTGAGGAACAATGAGCAGTTCTTC
CASRGDRVRNNEQFF
>TRBJ2-7|-|TRBV28|-
TGTGCCAGCAGTTCGACAGTTCCCTACGAGCAGTACTTC
CASSSTVPYEQYF
>TRBJ2-7|-|TRBV20-1|-
TGCAGTGCTACGCCTAACCAGGGGTTCGACGAGCAGTACTTC
CSATPNQGFDEQYF
>TRBJ2-1|-|TRBV6-2/TRBV6-3|-
TGTGCCAGCAAAGGTAACAAGCTCTACAATGAGCAGTTCTTC
CASKGNKLYNEQFF
>TRBJ1-1|-|TRBV29-1|medium-sized
TGCAGCGTTGGCCTCGGCAGCCAAACTGAAGCTTTCTTT
CSVGLGSQTEAFF
>TRBJ2-1|-|TRBV3-1|-
TGTGCCAGCAGCCCCGGCCCAATCTACAATGAGCAGTTCTTC
CASSPGPIYNEQFF
>TRBJ2-2|-|TRBV5-1|-
TGCGCCAGCAGCTCCCAAGTGTGGGACACCGGGGAGCTGTTTTTT
CASSSQVWDTGELFF
>TRBJ1-5|-|TRBV12-3/TRBV12-4|few
TGTGCCAGCAGTTTGGAGCTCTCCCGTCAGCCCCAGCATTTT
CASSLELSRQPQHF
>TRBJ2-7|TRBD2|TRBV29-1|few
TGCAGCGTTGAGTTAGCGGGAGGGGATGGCTACGAGCAGTACTTC
CSVELAGGDGYEQYF
>TRBJ2-3|-|TRBV12-3/TRBV12-4|few
TGTGCCAGCAGTCCCGGCACCCATATAGAGCAGTATTTT
CASSPGTHIEQYF
>TRBJ2-1|-|TRBV7-9|many
TGTGCCAGCAGTTCAGGGGATGAGCAGTTCTTC
CASSSGDEQFF
>TRBJ2-5|TRBD2|TRBV19|-
TGTGCCAGTAGAGGCGGGAGGGGGGAGACCCAGTACTTC
CASRGGRGETQYF
>TRBJ2-7|-|TRBV7-2|-
TGTGCCAGCAGCTTAGACGTGGTCGGTTACGAGCAGTACTTC
CASSLDVVGYEQYF
>TRBJ2-7|-|TRBV20-1|few
TGCAGTGCTAGAGATCTCGGGGAAACCTACGAGCAGTACTTC
CSARDLGETYEQYF
>TRBJ2-1|-|TRBV20-1|-
TGCAGTGCTAGCACCCCCTACAATGAGCAGTTCTTC
CSASTPYNEQFF
>TRBJ2-3|-|TRBV29-1|-
TGCAGCGTTACCTGGAGCCCAGATACGCAGTATTTT
CSVTWSPDTQYF
>TRBJ2-2|-|TRBV10-1|-
TGCGCCAGCAGTGAACGCCAGGGCAGCTCCGGGGAGCTGTTTTTT
CASSERQGSSGELFF
>TRBJ1-2|-|TRBV4-3|-
TGCGCCAGCAGCCTTGAAGCGAGTTATGGCTACACCTTC
CASSLEASYGYTF
>TRBJ2-7|TRBD2|TRBV20-1|-
TGCAGTGCTCTGCCTACTAGCGGGAGCTCCTACGAGCAGTACTTC
CSALPTSGSSYEQYF
>TRBJ1-1|-|TRBV29-1|-
TGCAGCGTCACTTACACTGAAGCTTTCTTT
CSVTYTEAFF
>TRBJ2-7|-|TRBV5-1|-
TGCGCCAGCAGCTTCTCAGGATCAGAGGTCCACGAGCAGTACTTC
CASSFSGSEVHEQYF